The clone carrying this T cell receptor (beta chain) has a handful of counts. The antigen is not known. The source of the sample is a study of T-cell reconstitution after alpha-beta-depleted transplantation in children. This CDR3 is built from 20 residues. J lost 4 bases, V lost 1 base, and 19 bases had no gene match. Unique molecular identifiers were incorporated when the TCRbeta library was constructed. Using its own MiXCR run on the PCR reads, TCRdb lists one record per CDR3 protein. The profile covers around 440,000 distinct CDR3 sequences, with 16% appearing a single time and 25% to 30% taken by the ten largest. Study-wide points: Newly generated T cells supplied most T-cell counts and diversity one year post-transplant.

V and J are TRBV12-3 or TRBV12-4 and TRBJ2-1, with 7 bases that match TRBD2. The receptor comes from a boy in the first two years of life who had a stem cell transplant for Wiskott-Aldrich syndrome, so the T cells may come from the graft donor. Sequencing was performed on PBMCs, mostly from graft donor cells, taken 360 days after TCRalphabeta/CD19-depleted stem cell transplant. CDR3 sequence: CASSLGGPRRLAESYNEQFF. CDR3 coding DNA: TGTGCCAGCAGTTTAGGGGGACCGAGGAGGCTAGCGGAGAGTTACAATGAGCAGTTCTTC.